These T cell receptor beta chains were read from a single sample in a study of blood T cell repertoires in COVID-19. Some clones are missing from TCRdb's copy, which holds only in-frame ones; the method was immunoSEQ multiplex PCR. The sample carries 140,000 or so clones, approximately 83% recorded once. The sample consisted of peripheral blood. The receptors derive from a woman aged 80 or over with acute or convalescent COVID-19. Both conserved end residues are part of each CDR3. The D gene is left open where the match is weak. Some rows mark clone size as missing; the rest say once, few, many or name a class of expanded clone.

v_call,clone_size,j_call,d_call,cdr3_aa,cdr3_nt
TRBV3-1/TRBV3-2,.,TRBJ2-4,.,CASSLRGAGENIQYF,TGTGCCAGCAGCCTCAGGGGGGCCGGGGAGAACATTCAGTACTTC
TRBV9,.,TRBJ1-1,.,CASSVDINTEAFF,TGTGCCAGCAGCGTTGACATTAACACTGAAGCTTTCTTT
TRBV7-9,.,TRBJ2-3,TRBD2,CASSLGASGGASTDTQYF,TGTGCCAGCAGCTTAGGGGCTAGCGGGGGGGCCTCCACAGATACGCAGTATTTT
TRBV6-5,.,TRBJ2-2,TRBD1,CATRTGTNTGELFF,TGTGCCACCAGGACAGGGACGAACACCGGGGAGCTGTTTTTT
TRBV7-9,.,TRBJ1-4,TRBD1,CASSLWDRGLNEKLFF,TGTGCCAGCAGCTTATGGGACAGGGGGCTCAATGAAAAACTGTTTTTT
TRBV10-3,.,TRBJ1-4,TRBD1,CAISEDRGGKLFF,TGTGCCATCAGTGAGGACAGGGGGGGAAAACTGTTTTTT
TRBV5-6,.,TRBJ2-3,.,CASSSFTDTQYF,TGTGCCAGCAGCTCCTTCACAGATACGCAGTATTTT
TRBV21-1,.,TRBJ1-5,.,CASSKGIGTAPEYSNQPQHF,TGTGCCAGCAGCAAAGGAATCGGGACAGCACCAGAGTATAGCAATCAGCCCCAGCATTTT
TRBV5-1,.,TRBJ2-7,.,CASSFGRGYEQYF,TGCGCCAGCAGCTTCGGAAGGGGCTACGAGCAGTACTTC
TRBV10-3,.,TRBJ2-3,.,CAISESQGTDTQYF,TGTGCCATCAGTGAGTCGCAGGGAACAGATACGCAGTATTTT
TRBV27,.,TRBJ1-5,.,CASSSAGPNQPQHF,TGTGCCAGCAGTTCGGCAGGGCCTAATCAGCCCCAGCATTTT
TRBV10-3,.,TRBJ2-1,TRBD1,CAISESGTGGINEQFF,TGTGCCATCAGTGAGTCGGGAACAGGGGGCATAAATGAGCAGTTCTTC
TRBV7-2,.,TRBJ1-1,TRBD1,CASILTGVNTEAFF,TGTGCCAGCATCCTGACAGGGGTGAACACTGAAGCTTTCTTT
TRBV5-1,once,TRBJ1-2,.,CASSPLGGSNYGYTF,TGCGCCAGCAGCCCTCTCGGGGGTTCTAACTATGGCTACACCTTC
TRBV5-1,.,TRBJ1-4,.,CASSLGQGATNEKLFF,TGCGCCAGCAGCTTGGGGCAGGGTGCAACTAATGAAAAACTGTTTTTT
TRBV2,once,TRBJ2-5,TRBD2,CASSELAGVPPYF,TGTGCCAGCAGTGAACTAGCGGGGGTCCCACCGTACTTC
TRBV7-2,.,TRBJ1-1,.,CASSFRWEEAFF,TGTGCCAGCAGCTTTCGGTGGGAGGAAGCTTTCTTT
TRBV25-1,.,TRBJ1-2,TRBD1,CASSDPRTGAYGYTF,TGTGCCAGCAGTGACCCTAGGACAGGAGCGTATGGCTACACCTTC
TRBV27,.,TRBJ1-1,.,CASLQAGLNTEAFF,TGTGCCAGCCTTCAGGCGGGGTTGAACACTGAAGCTTTCTTT
TRBV5-1,.,TRBJ2-7,TRBD2,CASSPPGRGEQYF,TGCGCCAGCAGCCCTCCTGGGAGGGGCGAGCAGTACTTC
TRBV14,.,TRBJ2-1,TRBD2,CASSQVRGAPGEQFF,TGTGCCAGCAGCCAAGTGCGGGGGGCCCCAGGTGAGCAGTTCTTC
TRBV4-1,.,TRBJ2-3,TRBD1,CASSRGQGAVGTDTQYF,TGCGCCAGCAGCCGCGGCCAGGGGGCAGTAGGCACAGATACGCAGTATTTT
TRBV6-6,.,TRBJ2-3,.,CASSFDGLSTDTQYF,TGTGCCAGCAGTTTCGACGGACTGAGCACAGATACGCAGTATTTT
TRBV25-1,few,TRBJ1-3,.,CASSEGQNSGNTIYF,TGTGCCAGCAGTGAGGGGCAAAACTCTGGAAACACCATATATTTT
TRBV7-9,.,TRBJ2-7,TRBD1,CASSTGQGMVGQYF,TGTGCCAGCAGCACGGGACAGGGGATGGTAGGGCAGTACTTC
TRBV21-1,once,TRBJ1-1,.,CASNRGTEDTEAFF,TGTGCCAGCAACCGTGGGACAGAGGACACTGAAGCTTTCTTT
TRBV4-3,.,TRBJ2-2,.,CASSQDPGRTGELFF,TGCGCCAGCAGCCAAGACCCGGGTCGTACCGGGGAGCTGTTTTTT
TRBV20-1,.,TRBJ1-1,.,CSAADYTEAFF,TGCAGTGCTGCGGACTACACTGAAGCTTTCTTT
TRBV9,.,TRBJ2-7,.,CASSGRSYEQYF,TGTGCCAGCAGCGGGAGGAGCTACGAGCAGTACTTC
TRBV12-5,.,TRBJ2-2,TRBD1,CASGLQGQNTGELFF,TGTGCTAGTGGTTTACAGGGGCAGAACACCGGGGAGCTGTTTTTT
TRBV18,few,TRBJ1-5,TRBD1,CASSPGQARGLSNQPQHF,TGTGCCAGCTCACCGGGACAGGCCCGTGGCCTTAGCAATCAGCCCCAGCATTTT
TRBV6-5,.,TRBJ2-7,TRBD1,CASRPVGQLYEQYF,TGTGCCAGCAGACCCGTGGGACAGCTGTACGAGCAGTACTTC
TRBV7-7,.,TRBJ2-7,.,CASTPLRGDQEYF,TGTGCTAGCACCCCCTTAAGGGGTGACCAGGAGTACTTC
TRBV18,.,TRBJ2-5,TRBD2,CASSPGSGAQETQYF,TGTGCCAGCTCACCGGGTAGCGGGGCCCAAGAGACCCAGTACTTC
TRBV6-2/TRBV6-3,.,TRBJ2-1,TRBD2,CASSYGSSGTNEQFF,TGTGCCAGCAGTTACGGTTCAAGCGGGACCAATGAGCAGTTCTTC
TRBV27,.,TRBJ1-5,.,CASRARVDSNQPQHF,TGTGCCAGCAGAGCCAGGGTTGATAGCAATCAGCCCCAGCATTTT
TRBV7-2,.,TRBJ2-3,.,CASSFGPRRDTQYF,TGTGCCAGCAGCTTTGGCCCTAGGAGAGATACGCAGTATTTT